This T cell receptor (beta chain) was found in a study of blood T cell repertoires in COVID-19. About the research overall: Specimens from acute and convalescent COVID-19 originated in the United States, Italy and Spain. T cells, B-cell-depleted T cells, or PBMCs supplied cDNA or gDNA.

The CDR3 is 16 amino acids. J gave up 0 bases and V 2 bases, and 2 bases lay outside the gene matches. Germline V gene lookup returns CDR1 SGHDN and CDR2 FVKESK. Methods used by the authors: Amplification from reference gene primers served as the basis for estimated nucleated cell counts. TCRdb keeps only in-frame clones here, not all; method: immunoSEQ multiplex PCR. V and J calls and clone size follow that table, whereas D and trimming were derived from the DNA. Of around 700,000 clones listed, 70% to 90% are singletons. V is TRBV14 and J is TRBJ1-1; TRBD1 matches at 11 bases. Sequencing was done on a sample of peripheral blood. This receptor was identified in a woman between 18 and 29 years old with acute or convalescent COVID-19. CDR3 loop: CASSQWTGGMNTEAFF. The DNA of the CDR3 is TGTGCCAGCAGCCAATGGACAGGGGGCATGAACACTGAAGCTTTCTTT.